What follows describes a single TCR beta chain. No cognate antigen has been identified for it. Base qualities are not provided; no much larger clone lies one nucleotide away. The Qiagen DNeasy kit was used to extract genomic DNA from unsorted PBMCs and from the negatively selected CD4+ and CD8+ fractions. Amplification of TCR beta CDR3 regions was done by immunoSEQ multiplex PCR with primers that anneal to V and J segments. A synthetic immune receptor repertoire was used to minimize amplification bias, and remaining bias was computationally removed after sequencing. Per the authors' processing: Repertoire diversity was quantified as the Shannon entropy index using custom Python scripts. Unsorted, CD4+ and CD8+ repertoires were examined separately, except in combined analyses, for which CD4+ and CD8+ sequences were merged in silico. A clone counted as expanded when the clone's frequency after treatment rose at least 2-fold relative to C1D1, and clones undetected at baseline were given a pseudocount of 0.5. Singleton clones were defined as clones with 0 or 1 copy at C1D1, and non-singleton clones were defined as clones with 2 or more copies. Clones expanded in unsorted samples were annotated as CD4+, CD8+ or unknown by matching protein sequences in sorted samples from the same patient. Wilcoxon tests were applied to paired samples to test diversity changes from C1D1 to C4D1. TCRdb's version of the immuneACCESS table is confined to in-frame rearrangements and falls short of the full clone set. An unresolved V gene accounts for under half of the shortfall where checked; the remainder is of unknown origin. V and J calls and clone size are given by that table; D and trimming were obtained from the DNA. The sample contains around 41,000 clones, roughly 72% of them found a single time. The ten largest clones take up 2.5% to 3.5% of the sample.

The CDR1 and CDR2 encoded by the germline V gene are SNHLY and FYNNEI. V and J are trimmed by 1 base and 4 bases, and the gene matches miss 7 bases of the junction. The CDR3 sequence holds 17 residues, the cysteine and phenylalanine included. Solely the CDR3 DNA is kept, with 51 bases framed from the first base. The sample originates from a study of PD-1 blockade in classical Hodgkin lymphoma (TCRdb year 2020). General notes on the study: Nivolumab dosing was 3 mg/kg intravenously every 2 weeks, continuing until either disease progression or unacceptable toxicity. The study used TCR beta sequencing and CyTOF to define a peripheral blood immune signature of response to PD-1 blockade in classical Hodgkin lymphoma.

General conclusions and limits of the study: A significant rise by C4D1 was seen in CD4+ but not CD8+ TCR diversity (p=0.0027 vs p=0.16), with the rise being most apparent in complete responders (p=0.02). Trial patients with a complete response had baseline diversity similar to that of newly diagnosed patients, while partial responders and progressors had significantly lower diversity. Baseline TCR diversity was reported to be lower in newly diagnosed patients than in healthy donors and to be lower still in relapsed/refractory patients. Lower diversity was observed in patients in whom nivolumab was started less than 1 year after ASCT, and these patients were excluded from later analyses so that confounding by immune reconstitution would be avoided. The study was restricted to a single clinical trial cohort, and the causes of repertoire differences, possibly disease activity or prior therapy, were left undefined.

The time point label, read with the paper, signifies: cycle 2 day 1 (C2D1) of nivolumab. Every trial patient had relapsed following autologous stem cell transplantation, and prior brentuximab vedotin exposure was what differed among cohorts A, B and C. The trial cohort included fewer than 60 patients with relapsed/refractory classical Hodgkin lymphoma, and each patient had a best overall response of complete response, partial response or progressive disease. Single-agent nivolumab was administered to trial patients in the multi-cohort phase II CheckMate 205 trial. An independent review committee assessed best overall response by applying the 2007 International Working Group response criteria. Trial PBMCs were collected immediately before nivolumab initiation (C1D1) and during therapy at cycle 2 day 1 and cycle 4 day 1. Peripheral blood was collected in 8 mL Vacutainer Cell Preparation Tubes, from which PBMCs were isolated by centrifugation and then cryopreserved.

Sequences were derived from peripheral blood mononuclear cells (PBMCs), sampled before the second cycle of nivolumab. This TCR was recovered from a human donor with classical Hodgkin lymphoma. The chain couples TRBV2 to TRBJ2-1; the junction holds 10 bases that match TRBD2. CDR3 loop: CASSEELAGAQYNEQFF. In nucleotide form, the sequence is TGTGCCAGCAGTGAAGAGCTAGCGGGGGCCCAATACAATGAGCAGTTCTTC.